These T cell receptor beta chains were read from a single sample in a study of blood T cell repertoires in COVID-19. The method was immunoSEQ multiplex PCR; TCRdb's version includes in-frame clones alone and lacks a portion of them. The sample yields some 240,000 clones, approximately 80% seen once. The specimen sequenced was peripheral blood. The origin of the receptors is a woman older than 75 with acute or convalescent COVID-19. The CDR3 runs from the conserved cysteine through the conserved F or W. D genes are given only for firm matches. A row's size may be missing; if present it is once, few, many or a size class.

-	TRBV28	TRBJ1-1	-	CASSSLTGNTEAFF	TGTGCCAGCAGTTCCCTTACAGGGAACACTGAAGCTTTCTTT
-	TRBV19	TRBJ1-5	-	CASSMGGDQPQHF	TGTGCCAGTAGTATGGGGGGTGATCAGCCCCAGCATTTT
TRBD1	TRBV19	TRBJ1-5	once	CASSAWTGRNQPQHF	TGTGCCAGTAGTGCCTGGACAGGGCGCAATCAGCCCCAGCATTTT
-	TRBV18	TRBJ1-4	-	CASSRGTGEKLFF	TGTGCCAGCTCACGGGGTACGGGAGAAAAACTGTTTTTT
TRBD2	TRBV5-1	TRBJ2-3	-	CASSLAGGSTDTQYF	TGCGCCAGCAGCTTAGCGGGGGGGAGCACAGATACGCAGTATTTT
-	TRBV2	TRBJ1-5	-	CASSESRAGQPQHF	TGTGCCAGCAGTGAGTCCAGGGCCGGCCAGCCCCAGCATTTT
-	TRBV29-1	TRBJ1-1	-	CSAQERQAKTEAFF	TGCAGCGCCCAGGAACGACAGGCGAAGACTGAAGCTTTCTTT
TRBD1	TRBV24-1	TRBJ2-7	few	CATSDPGTGGYEQYF	TGTGCCACCAGTGACCCCGGGACAGGGGGTTACGAGCAGTACTTC
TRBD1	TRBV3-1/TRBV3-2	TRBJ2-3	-	CASSRLGQVFVGTQYF	TGTGCCAGCAGCCGATTAGGACAGGTGTTTGTTGGTACGCAGTATTTT
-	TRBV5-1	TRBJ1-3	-	CASSRRGDSGNTIYF	TGCGCCAGCAGCCGGCGGGGAGACTCTGGAAACACCATATATTTT
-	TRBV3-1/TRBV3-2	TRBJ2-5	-	CASSQEGGIARETQYF	TGTGCCAGCAGCCAAGAAGGTGGAATAGCGAGGGAGACCCAGTACTTC
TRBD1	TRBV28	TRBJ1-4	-	CASSWDRAPTNEKLFF	TGTGCCAGCAGTTGGGACAGGGCTCCCACTAATGAAAAACTGTTTTTT
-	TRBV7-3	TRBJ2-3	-	CASSNAGVDTQYF	TGTGCCAGCAGCAACGCAGGGGTGGATACGCAGTATTTT
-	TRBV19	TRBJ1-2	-	CASSIDSHNYGYTF	TGTGCCAGTAGTATCGACAGCCATAACTATGGCTACACCTTC
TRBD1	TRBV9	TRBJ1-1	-	CASSLGQGGNTEAFF	TGTGCCAGCAGCCTGGGACAGGGGGGGAACACTGAAGCTTTCTTT
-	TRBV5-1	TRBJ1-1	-	CASSSGQNTEAFF	TGCGCCAGCAGCTCGGGACAGAACACTGAAGCTTTCTTT
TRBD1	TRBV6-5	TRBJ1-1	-	CASRLGGQRVTEAFF	TGTGCCAGCAGACTTGGGGGACAGCGGGTCACTGAAGCTTTCTTT
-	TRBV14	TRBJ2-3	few	CASSPFQGNTQYF	TGTGCCAGCAGCCCTTTCCAGGGAAATACGCAGTATTTT
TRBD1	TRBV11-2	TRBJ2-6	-	CASSLDWGDRDFSGANVLTF	TGTGCCAGCAGCTTAGATTGGGGGGACAGGGATTTCTCTGGGGCCAACGTCCTGACTTTC
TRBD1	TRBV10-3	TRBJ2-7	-	CASLTTGAGVYEQYF	TGTGCCAGCCTAACGACAGGGGCCGGGGTATACGAGCAGTACTTC
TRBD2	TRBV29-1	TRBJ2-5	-	CSVGASGGETQYF	TGCAGCGTTGGAGCTAGCGGGGGAGAGACCCAGTACTTC
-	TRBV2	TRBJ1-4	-	CASRRDRVNEKLFF	TGTGCCAGCAGGCGGGACCGCGTAAATGAAAAACTGTTTTTT
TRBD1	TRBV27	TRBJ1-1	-	CASSPKRTGGNTEAFF	TGTGCCAGCAGTCCCAAGAGGACAGGGGGCAACACTGAAGCTTTCTTT
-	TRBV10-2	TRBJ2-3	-	CASSESIQGTDTQYF	TGCGCCAGCAGTGAGTCGATACAGGGCACAGATACGCAGTATTTT
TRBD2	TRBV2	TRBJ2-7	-	CAFVGLTSGRFYEQYF	TGTGCCTTCGTTGGACTGACTAGCGGGCGTTTCTACGAGCAGTACTTC
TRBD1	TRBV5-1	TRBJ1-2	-	CASSFGDRVRESYGYTF	TGCGCCAGCAGCTTTGGCGACAGGGTAAGGGAGTCCTATGGCTACACCTTC
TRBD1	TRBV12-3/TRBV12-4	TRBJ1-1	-	CASSFHRGSEAFF	TGTGCCAGCAGTTTCCACAGGGGATCTGAAGCTTTCTTT
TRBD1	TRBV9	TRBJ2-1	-	CASSPTGALSYNEQFF	TGTGCCAGCAGCCCCACAGGGGCCCTCTCCTACAATGAGCAGTTCTTC
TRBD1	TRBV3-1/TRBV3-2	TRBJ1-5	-	CASSQAGTGRNQPQHF	TGTGCCAGCAGCCAAGCCGGGACAGGGCGAAATCAGCCCCAGCATTTT
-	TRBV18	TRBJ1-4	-	CASSLGTEKLFF	TGTGCCAGCTCCTTGGGCACGGAAAAACTGTTTTTT
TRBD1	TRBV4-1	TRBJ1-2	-	CASSQWTGEGYTF	TGCGCCAGCAGCCAGTGGACAGGGGAAGGCTACACCTTC
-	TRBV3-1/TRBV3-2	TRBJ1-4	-	CASSHGTAGEKLFF	TGTGCCAGCAGTCACGGGACGGCGGGGGAAAAACTGTTTTTT
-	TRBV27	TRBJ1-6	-	CASSFRVGGANSPLHF	TGTGCCAGCAGTTTCCGGGTTGGGGGGGCTAATTCACCCCTCCACTTT
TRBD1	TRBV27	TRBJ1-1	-	CASSPDRGGGTEAFF	TGTGCCAGCAGCCCGGACAGGGGAGGAGGGACTGAAGCTTTCTTT
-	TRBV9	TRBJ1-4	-	CASSPRSASVNEKLFF	TGTGCCAGCAGCCCCCGAAGCGCCTCGGTTAATGAAAAACTGTTTTTT
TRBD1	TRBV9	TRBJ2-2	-	CASSVAGTGAGELFF	TGTGCCAGCAGCGTAGCCGGGACAGGGGCAGGGGAGCTGTTTTTT
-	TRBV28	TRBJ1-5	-	CASRPQNQPQHF	TGTGCCAGCAGGCCCCAGAATCAGCCCCAGCATTTT
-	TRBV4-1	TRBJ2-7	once	CASSQDGGHVYEQYF	TGCGCCAGCAGCCAAGACGGGGGGCACGTCTACGAGCAGTACTTC
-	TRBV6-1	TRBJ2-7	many	CASSEAKLRLYYEQYF	TGTGCCAGCAGTGAAGCAAAGTTGAGGCTTTACTACGAGCAGTACTTC
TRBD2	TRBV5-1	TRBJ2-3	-	CASSSGPGGPLDTQYF	TGCGCCAGCAGCAGTGGGCCGGGGGGGCCATTAGATACGCAGTATTTT
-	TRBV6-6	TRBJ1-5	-	CASSQQGSQPQHF	TGTGCCAGCAGTCAACAGGGAAGTCAGCCCCAGCATTTT
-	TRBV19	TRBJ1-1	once	CASSRGEGDHTEAFF	TGTGCCAGTAGTAGGGGGGAGGGAGATCACACTGAAGCTTTCTTT
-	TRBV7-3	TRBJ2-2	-	CASSTQGTGELFF	TGTGCCAGCAGCACACAGGGAACCGGGGAGCTGTTTTTT
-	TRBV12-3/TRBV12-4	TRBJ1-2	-	CASSYSQDYGYTF	TGTGCCAGCAGTTATTCACAGGACTATGGCTACACCTTC
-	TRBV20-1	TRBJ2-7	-	CSFDSTYEQYF	TGCAGTTTCGACAGTACCTACGAGCAGTACTTC
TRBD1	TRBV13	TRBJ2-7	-	CASSMDRVHEQYF	TGTGCCAGCAGCATGGACAGGGTCCACGAGCAGTACTTC
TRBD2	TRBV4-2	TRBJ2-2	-	CASCQTSGFTGELFF	TGTGCCAGCTGCCAGACTAGCGGATTCACCGGGGAGCTGTTTTTT